This T cell receptor (beta chain) comes out of a study of monozygotic twins with inflammatory bowel disease. Whole-study results and caveats: Patient repertoires may carry noise from differing immunosuppressive treatments. With inverse Simpson as the measure, TCRbeta diversity was lower in IBD patients than in healthy co-twins.

A note on this clonotype: Its antigen is undetermined.

TCRdb re-called the 5' RACE reads; every CDR3 protein appears as one record, without DNA. This table lists approximately 340,000 distinct CDR3 sequences. The CDR3 totals 14 residues. CDR1 and CDR2 (germline): LGHDT, YNNKEL (reference sequence). The source of this sequence is a human donor with ulcerative colitis or Crohn's disease, or a healthy co-twin of an affected twin (not recorded which). What was sequenced was blood. V gene TRBV3-1 combines with J gene TRBJ1-1. The CDR3 loop reads CASSQAQKSTEAFF.